These T cell receptor beta chains were read from a single sample in a study of T cell changes during pregnancy in multiple sclerosis. Clones were sequenced by immunoSEQ multiplex PCR, and TCRdb holds only the in-frame ones, with some missing. The top ten hold around 4.7% of the sample, which has about 46,000 clones, roughly 93% seen once. This sample comprised CD8+ T cells from peripheral blood mononuclear cells, obtained in the first trimester of pregnancy. These TCRs come from a female donor with multiple sclerosis, enrolled in a pregnancy study. Both conserved end residues are part of each CDR3. Each record gives: D gene, J gene, V gene, CDR3 DNA, CDR3 protein. A D gene is named only where the DNA matches it firmly.

>TRBD1|TRBJ1-3|TRBV7-8
TGTGCCAGCAGCCCGACGACAGGGGTTCCGGTAGCGAACACCATATATTTT
CASSPTTGVPVANTIYF
>-|TRBJ1-2|TRBV4-1
TGCGCCAGCAGCCCTGCCGGGGGGATCTATGGCTACACCTTC
CASSPAGGIYGYTF
>TRBD2|TRBJ2-5|TRBV7-2
TGTGCCAGCAGCTTGATGGGGGCGGGGGGGCCCCAGTACTTC
CASSLMGAGGPQYF
>-|TRBJ1-1|TRBV18
TGTGCCAGCTCACCATCGCCCGGGGTCACTGAAGCTTTCTTT
CASSPSPGVTEAFF
>-|TRBJ2-3|TRBV29-1
TGCAGCGTAGAGCGTCCTAGCACAGATACGCAGTATTTT
CSVERPSTDTQYF
>TRBD2|TRBJ2-1|TRBV6-5
TGTGCCAGCAGTTTTCTAGCGGATAGCTCCTACAATGAGCAGTTCTTC
CASSFLADSSYNEQFF
>TRBD1|TRBJ2-6|TRBV27
TGTGCCAGCAGTCACAGGGGGCAAATCTCTGGGGCCAACGTCCTGACTTTC
CASSHRGQISGANVLTF
>-|TRBJ1-1|TRBV5-1
TGCGCCAGCAGCTTGTATCAGGGCCCTGAAGCTTTCTTT
CASSLYQGPEAFF
>TRBD1|TRBJ1-1|TRBV11-2
TGTGCCAGCAGCTTAGGGTGGAGCTCGGACAGGGGATTGAACACTGAAGCTTTCTTT
CASSLGWSSDRGLNTEAFF
>TRBD2|TRBJ2-2|TRBV7-3
TGTGCCAGCAGCTCAGTAAGCGGGAGGAGTGGCACCGGGGAGCTGTTTTTT
CASSSVSGRSGTGELFF
>TRBD1|TRBJ1-2|TRBV7-8
TGTGCCAGCAGCTCCACCGGGACAGGGGGTGCTGCGGGTGGCTACACCTTC
CASSSTGTGGAAGGYTF
>TRBD1|TRBJ2-3|TRBV27
TGTGCCAGCACGGGACAGGGCGGCGTAGATACGCAGTATTTT
CASTGQGGVDTQYF